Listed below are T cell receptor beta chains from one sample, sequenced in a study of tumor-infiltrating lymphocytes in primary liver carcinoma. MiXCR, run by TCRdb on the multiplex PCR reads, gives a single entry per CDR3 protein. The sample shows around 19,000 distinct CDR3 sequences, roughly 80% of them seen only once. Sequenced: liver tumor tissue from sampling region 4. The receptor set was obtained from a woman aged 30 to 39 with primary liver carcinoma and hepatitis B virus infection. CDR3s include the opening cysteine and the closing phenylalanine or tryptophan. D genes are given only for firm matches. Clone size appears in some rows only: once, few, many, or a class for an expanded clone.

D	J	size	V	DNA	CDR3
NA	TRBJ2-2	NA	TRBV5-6	TGTGCCAGCAGCTTGACACCCAGAGTCACCGGGACGTTGTTTTTT	CASSLTPRVTGTLFF
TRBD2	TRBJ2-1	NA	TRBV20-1	TGCAGTGCTAGAGGGGTATCGCCTCGGGGCGGGAGGGAGCAGTTCTTC	CSARGVSPRGGREQFF
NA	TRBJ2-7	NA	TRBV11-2	TGTGTCAGTAGCATAGGAGGTACAGCTCTGAGCTCCTACGAGCAGTACTTC	CVSSIGGTALSSYEQYF
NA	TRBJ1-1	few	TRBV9	TGTGCCAGCAACGTAGCCCACTCGGGCACTGAAGATTTCTTT	CASNVAHSGTEDFF
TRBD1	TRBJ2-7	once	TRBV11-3	TGTGCCAGCAGCTTAGGGACAGGGGGCTCCCTCGAGCAGTACTTC	CASSLGTGGSLEQYF
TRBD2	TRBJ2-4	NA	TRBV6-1	TGTGCCAGCACCCGAGCGGGAGGGCCTTTTGGGCTAGCCGAAGACATTCAGTACTTC	CASTRAGGPFGLAEDIQYF
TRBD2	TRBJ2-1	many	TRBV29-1	TGCTGTGCCCTAAGGGACTACGATGAGCAGTTCTTC	CCALRDYDEQFF
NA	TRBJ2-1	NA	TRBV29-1	TGCAGCGCAGCGACAGGAGTAAGTTCCATTGAGCAGTCCTTC	CSAATGVSSIEQSF
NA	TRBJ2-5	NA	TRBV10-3	TGTGCCATCAATGAGTCGGCTACCATACAAGAGACCCAGAACTTC	CAINESATIQETQNF
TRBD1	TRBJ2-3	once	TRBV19	TGTGCCAGTTGTACCGGACAGGGCACAAATACGCAGTATTTT	CASCTGQGTNTQYF
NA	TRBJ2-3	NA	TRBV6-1	TGTGCCAGCAGTGAAGGGACAATCAGCACAGATACGCAGTATTTT	CASSEGTISTDTQYF
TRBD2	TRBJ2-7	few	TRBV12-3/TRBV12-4	TGTGCCAGCAAAGCAGCGGGAGGCTACGAGCAGTACTTC	CASKAAGGYEQYF
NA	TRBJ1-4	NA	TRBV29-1	TGCAGCGTTGGCACAGTAAGAACTAATGAAAAACTGTTTTTT	CSVGTVRTNEKLFF
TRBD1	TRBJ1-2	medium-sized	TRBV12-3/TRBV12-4	TGTGCCAGCAGTCCAACAGGGGCCAGTAACTATGGCTACACCTTC	CASSPTGASNYGYTF
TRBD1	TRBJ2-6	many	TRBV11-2	TGTGCCAGCAGCTTGGACAGGGCTGGGGCCAACGTCCTGACTTTC	CASSLDRAGANVLTF
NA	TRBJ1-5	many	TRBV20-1	TGCAGTGCTAGTGACCACTATAATCAGCCCCAGCATTTT	CSASDHYNQPQHF
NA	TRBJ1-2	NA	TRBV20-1	TGCAGTGCTAGAGGGGAGTTTGATTACTGTGGCTACACCTTC	CSARGEFDYCGYTF
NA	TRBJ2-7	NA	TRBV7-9	TGTGCCAGCAGCTGTGGGCTAGCCGCACCTTACGAGCAGCACTTC	CASSCGLAAPYEQHF
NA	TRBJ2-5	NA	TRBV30	TGTGCCTGGGACAGGCCTAGGGAGGCCCAATACTTC	CAWDRPREAQYF